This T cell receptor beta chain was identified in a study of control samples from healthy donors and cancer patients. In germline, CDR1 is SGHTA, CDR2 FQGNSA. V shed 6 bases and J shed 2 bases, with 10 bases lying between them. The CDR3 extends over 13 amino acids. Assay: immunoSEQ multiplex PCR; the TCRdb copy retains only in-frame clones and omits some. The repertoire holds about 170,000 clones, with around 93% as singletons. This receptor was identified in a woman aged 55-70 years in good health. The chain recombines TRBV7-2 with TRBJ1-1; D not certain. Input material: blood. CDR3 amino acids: CASSQQQNTEAFF. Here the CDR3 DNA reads TGTGCCAGCAGTCAGCAACAAAACACTGAAGCTTTCTTT.